The clone carrying this T cell receptor beta chain has only one observation. The germline V gene encodes CDR1 SQVTM and CDR2 ANQGSEA. The CDR3 contains 13 residues. The V end was cut by 6 bases, the J end by 5 bases, with 13 bases between. The data were obtained in a study of shared T cell receptors in the human thymus. Profiled with immunoSEQ multiplex PCR; TCRdb holds only in-frame clones, not every one. The sample has roughly 710,000 clones; approximately 85% are singletons. This sample also belongs to another study, concerning human thymus T cells. As that study records: Donor material was obtained from healthy Finnish infants undergoing corrective surgery for congenital heart defects. In corrective heart surgery, resections were taken, and these provided the thymus tissue. Thymic and blood repertoires seemed to favor certain V and J genes. In unrelated individuals, thymic repertoires overlapped highly, according to related research.

This TCR was recovered from a girl in the first two years of life with a congenital heart defect. Sequencing input: thymocytes. The rearrangement joins TRBV29-1 to TRBJ2-2, with D perhaps matching TRBD2 (5 bases). The DNA for the CDR3 is TGCAGCGTCCCTGGAGGCAGAACCGGGGAGCTGTTTTTT. It translates to CSVPGGRTGELFF.